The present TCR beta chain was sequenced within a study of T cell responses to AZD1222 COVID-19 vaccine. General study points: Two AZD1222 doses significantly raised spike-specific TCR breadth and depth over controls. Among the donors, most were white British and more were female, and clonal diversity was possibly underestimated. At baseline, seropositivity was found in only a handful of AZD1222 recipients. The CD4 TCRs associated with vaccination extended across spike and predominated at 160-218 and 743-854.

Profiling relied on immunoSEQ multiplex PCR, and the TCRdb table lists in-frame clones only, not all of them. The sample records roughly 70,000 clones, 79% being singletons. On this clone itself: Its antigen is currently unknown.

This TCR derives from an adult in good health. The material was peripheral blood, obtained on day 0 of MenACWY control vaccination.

CDR3 sequence reads: CATSRDLTDYGYTF. CDR3 sequence (DNA): TGTGCCACCAGCAGAGATCTCACGGACTATGGCTACACCTTC. The rearrangement uses TRBV15 and TRBJ1-2; D gene ambiguous. Germline V gene data show CDR1 as LNHNV and CDR2 as YYDKDF (reference sequence). V shed 0 bases and J shed 3 bases, with 8 bases lying between them. This CDR3 contains 14 residues.